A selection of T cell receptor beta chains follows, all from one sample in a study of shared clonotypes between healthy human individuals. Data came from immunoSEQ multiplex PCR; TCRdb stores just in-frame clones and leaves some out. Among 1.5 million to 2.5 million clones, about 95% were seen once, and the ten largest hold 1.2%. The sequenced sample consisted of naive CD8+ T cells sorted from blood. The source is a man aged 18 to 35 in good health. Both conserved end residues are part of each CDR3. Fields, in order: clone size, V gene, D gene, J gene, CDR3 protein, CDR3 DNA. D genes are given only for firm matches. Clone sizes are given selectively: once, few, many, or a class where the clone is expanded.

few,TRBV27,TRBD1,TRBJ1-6,CASRPTGNNSPLHF,TGTGCCAGCAGACCGACAGGGAATAATTCACCCCTCCACTTT
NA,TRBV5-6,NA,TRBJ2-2,CASSPDSGTGELFF,TGTGCCAGCAGCCCGGACTCGGGCACCGGGGAGCTGTTTTTT
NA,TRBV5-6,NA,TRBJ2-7,CASSLGENPSYEQYF,TGTGCCAGCAGCTTGGGTGAAAATCCCTCCTACGAGCAGTACTTC
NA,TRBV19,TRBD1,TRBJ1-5,CASSTWTGGKGQPQHF,TGTGCCAGTAGTACATGGACAGGGGGCAAAGGTCAGCCCCAGCATTTT
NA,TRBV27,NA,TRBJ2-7,CASSTTGSPGQYF,TGTGCCAGCAGTACTACAGGGTCTCCCGGGCAGTACTTC
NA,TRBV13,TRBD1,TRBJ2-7,CASSTGGGQVSYEQYF,TGTGCCAGCAGCACCGGTGGGGGACAGGTCTCCTACGAGCAGTACTTC
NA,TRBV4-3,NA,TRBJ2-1,CASSQVGGGNEQFF,TGCGCCAGCAGCCAAGTTGGAGGCGGCAATGAGCAGTTCTTC
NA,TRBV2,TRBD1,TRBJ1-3,CASSEGTGGYPIYF,TGTGCCAGCAGTGAGGGGACAGGGGGCTACCCCATATATTTT
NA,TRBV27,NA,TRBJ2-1,CASSLRDTYNEQFF,TGTGCCAGCAGTTTACGGGACACCTACAATGAGCAGTTCTTC
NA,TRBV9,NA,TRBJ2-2,CASSAQPPTGELFF,TGTGCCAGCAGCGCCCAACCCCCGACCGGGGAGCTGTTTTTT
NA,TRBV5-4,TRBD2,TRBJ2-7,CASSSGTRVYEQYF,TGTGCCAGCAGCTCCGGGACTAGGGTTTACGAGCAGTACTTC
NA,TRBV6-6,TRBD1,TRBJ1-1,CASRLTGMSEAFF,TGTGCCAGCAGGCTGACAGGGATGTCGGAAGCTTTCTTT
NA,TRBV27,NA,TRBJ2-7,CASSLVGAYEQYF,TGTGCCAGCAGTTTAGTCGGGGCCTACGAGCAGTACTTC
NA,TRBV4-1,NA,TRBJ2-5,CASSQDPPGTTEETQYF,TGCGCCAGCAGCCAAGATCCCCCAGGGACGACGGAAGAGACCCAGTACTTC
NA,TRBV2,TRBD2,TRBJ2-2,CASSAVLLAGTGELFF,TGTGCCAGCAGTGCAGTTTTACTAGCGGGAACCGGGGAGCTGTTTTTT
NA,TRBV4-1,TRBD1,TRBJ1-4,CASSQGGGQLFF,TGCGCCAGCAGCCAAGGTGGGGGACAGCTGTTTTTT
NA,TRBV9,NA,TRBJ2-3,CASSEFPGRDEFFTSTDTQYF,TGTGCCAGCAGCGAGTTTCCGGGACGGGACGAATTTTTCACTAGCACAGATACGCAGTATTTT
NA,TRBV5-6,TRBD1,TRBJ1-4,CASSFGTGSEKLFF,TGTGCCAGCAGCTTCGGGACAGGAAGTGAAAAACTGTTTTTT
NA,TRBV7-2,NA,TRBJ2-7,CASSPWPGAYEQYF,TGTGCCAGCAGCCCATGGCCGGGAGCCTACGAGCAGTACTTC
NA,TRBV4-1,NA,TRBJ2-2,CASSQEWTGELFF,TGCGCCAGCAGCCAAGAGTGGACCGGGGAGCTGTTTTTT
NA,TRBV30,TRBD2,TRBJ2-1,CAWNGLAGVSNEQFF,TGTGCCTGGAATGGACTAGCGGGAGTTAGCAATGAGCAGTTCTTC
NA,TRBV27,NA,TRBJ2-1,CASSFGGPYNEQFF,TGTGCCAGCAGTTTTGGGGGACCCTACAATGAGCAGTTCTTC
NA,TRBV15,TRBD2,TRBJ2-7,CATRETTSGYEQYF,TGTGCCACCAGAGAAACGACTAGCGGGTACGAGCAGTACTTC
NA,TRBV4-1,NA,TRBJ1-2,CASSQSANYGYTF,TGCGCCAGCAGCCAATCGGCTAACTATGGCTACACCTTC
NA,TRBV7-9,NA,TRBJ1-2,CASSFVTAVNYGYTF,TGTGCCAGCAGCTTCGTGACAGCTGTTAACTATGGCTACACCTTC
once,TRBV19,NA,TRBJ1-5,CASSIDVVTGLNQPQHF,TGTGCCAGTAGTATAGACGTGGTGACAGGACTCAATCAGCCCCAGCATTTT
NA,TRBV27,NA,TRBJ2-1,CASSLVSYNEQFF,TGTGCCAGCAGTCTAGTCTCCTACAATGAGCAGTTCTTC
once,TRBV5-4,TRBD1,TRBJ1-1,CASSYRGEDTEAFF,TGTGCCAGCAGCTACAGGGGGGAGGACACTGAAGCTTTCTTT
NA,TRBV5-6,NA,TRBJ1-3,CASSHRSGVTIYF,TGTGCCAGCAGCCACAGGTCGGGGGTCACCATATATTTT
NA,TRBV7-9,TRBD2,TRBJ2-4,CASSPLAGGYLAKNIQYF,TGTGCCAGCAGTCCACTAGCGGGAGGGTATCTAGCCAAAAACATTCAGTACTTC
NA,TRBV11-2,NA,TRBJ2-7,CASSSEDSSYEQYF,TGTGCCAGCAGCTCCGAGGATAGCTCCTACGAGCAGTACTTC
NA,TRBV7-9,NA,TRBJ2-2,CASSLYGSSVNTGELFF,TGTGCCAGCAGCTTATACGGTTCTAGCGTAAACACCGGGGAGCTGTTTTTT
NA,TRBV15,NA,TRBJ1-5,CATRLTEGQPQHF,TGTGCCACCAGGCTGACAGAGGGGCAGCCCCAGCATTTT
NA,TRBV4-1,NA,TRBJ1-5,CASSQVATENQPQHF,TGCGCCAGCAGCCAAGTCGCGACAGAAAATCAGCCCCAGCATTTT
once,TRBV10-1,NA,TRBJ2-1,CASSDSGAGPHNEQFF,TGCGCCAGCAGTGATTCGGGGGCAGGGCCCCACAATGAGCAGTTCTTC
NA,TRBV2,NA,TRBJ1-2,CASSEPKDGPEYGYTF,TGTGCCAGCAGTGAGCCCAAGGACGGCCCGGAATATGGCTACACCTTC
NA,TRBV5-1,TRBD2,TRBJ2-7,CASSLETSGGYEQYF,TGCGCCAGCAGCTTGGAGACTAGCGGGGGCTACGAGCAGTACTTC
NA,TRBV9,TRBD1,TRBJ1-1,CASSVEGTGGLGEAFF,TGTGCCAGCAGCGTAGAAGGGACAGGGGGCTTGGGTGAAGCTTTCTTT
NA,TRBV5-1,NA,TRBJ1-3,CASSLAPGQASLSGNTIYF,TGCGCCAGCAGCTTGGCCCCGGGACAAGCATCACTCTCTGGAAACACCATATATTTT
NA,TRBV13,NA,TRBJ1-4,CASSLRVVDEKLFF,TGTGCCAGCAGCTTAAGGGTGGTGGACGAAAAACTGTTTTTT
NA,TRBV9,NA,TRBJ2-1,CASSASQAEQFF,TGTGCCAGCAGCGCTTCCCAAGCTGAGCAGTTCTTC
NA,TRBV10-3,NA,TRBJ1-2,CATQMGGLYGYTF,TGTGCCACCCAAATGGGGGGCCTCTATGGCTACACCTTC
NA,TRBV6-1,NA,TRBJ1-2,CASSEEGALWYGYTF,TGTGCCAGCAGTGAAGAAGGAGCGTTGTGGTATGGCTACACCTTC
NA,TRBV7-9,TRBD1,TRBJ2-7,CASSLSGQGSYEQYF,TGTGCCAGCAGCTTATCGGGACAGGGTTCCTACGAGCAGTACTTC
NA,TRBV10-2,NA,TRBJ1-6,CASSEGAHSYNSPLHF,TGCGCCAGCAGTGAGGGGGCCCACTCCTATAATTCACCCCTCCACTTT
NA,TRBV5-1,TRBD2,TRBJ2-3,CASSNQREWPDTQYF,TGCGCCAGCAGCAATCAGCGGGAGTGGCCAGATACGCAGTATTTT
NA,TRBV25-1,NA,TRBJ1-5,CASSDDSLNQPQHF,TGTGCCAGCAGTGATGACAGTTTAAATCAGCCCCAGCATTTT
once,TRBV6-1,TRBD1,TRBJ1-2,CASSEAGDRVDYTF,TGTGCCAGCAGTGAAGCGGGGGACAGGGTTGACTACACCTTC
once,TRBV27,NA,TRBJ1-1,CASSLLGGSEAFF,TGTGCCAGCAGTTTATTAGGGGGGTCCGAAGCTTTCTTT
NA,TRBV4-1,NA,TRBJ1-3,CASSQELGLSGNTIYF,TGCGCCAGCAGCCAAGAGCTCGGTCTCTCTGGAAACACCATATATTTT
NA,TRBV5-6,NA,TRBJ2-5,CASSPVGGSQETQYF,TGTGCCAGCAGCCCGGTAGGGGGATCCCAAGAGACCCAGTACTTC
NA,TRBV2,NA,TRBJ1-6,CASSGGGTSPLHF,TGTGCCAGCAGCGGGGGTGGTACTTCACCCCTCCACTTT
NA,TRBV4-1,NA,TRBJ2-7,CASSQDPAYDRGGSYEQYF,TGCGCCAGCAGCCAAGATCCAGCCTACGACCGGGGAGGATCCTACGAGCAGTACTTC
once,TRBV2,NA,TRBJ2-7,CASSDGVNFSSYEQYF,TGTGCCAGCAGTGATGGTGTGAACTTTAGCTCCTACGAGCAGTACTTC
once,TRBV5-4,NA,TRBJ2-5,CASSLEVFQETQYF,TGTGCCAGCAGCTTGGAGGTCTTCCAAGAGACCCAGTACTTC
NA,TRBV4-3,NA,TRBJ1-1,CASSQAEENTEAFF,TGCGCCAGCAGCCAAGCTGAGGAGAACACTGAAGCTTTCTTT
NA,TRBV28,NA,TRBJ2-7,CASSSAYSYEQYF,TGTGCCAGCAGTTCCGCATACTCCTACGAGCAGTACTTC
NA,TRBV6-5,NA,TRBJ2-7,CASSWGITYEQYF,TGTGCCAGCAGTTGGGGCATTACCTACGAGCAGTACTTC
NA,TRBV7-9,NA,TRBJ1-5,CASSLVLRAKGNQPQHF,TGTGCCAGCAGCTTAGTATTGAGAGCAAAGGGGAATCAGCCCCAGCATTTT
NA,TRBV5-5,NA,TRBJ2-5,CASITSPYVVETQYF,TGTGCCAGCATCACTTCACCGTACGTAGTGGAGACCCAGTACTTC